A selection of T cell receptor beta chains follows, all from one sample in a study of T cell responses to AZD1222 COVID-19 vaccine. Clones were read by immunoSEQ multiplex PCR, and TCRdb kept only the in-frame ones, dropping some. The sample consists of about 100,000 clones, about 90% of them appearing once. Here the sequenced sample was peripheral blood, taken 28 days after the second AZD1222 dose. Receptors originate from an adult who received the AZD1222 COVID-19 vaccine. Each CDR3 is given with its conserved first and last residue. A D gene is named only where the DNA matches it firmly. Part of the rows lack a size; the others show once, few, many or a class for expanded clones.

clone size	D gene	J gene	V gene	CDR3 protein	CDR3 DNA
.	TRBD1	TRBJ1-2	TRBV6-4	CASPRPPGQRMYGYTF	TGTGCCAGCCCCCGGCCCCCGGGACAGCGCATGTATGGCTACACCTTC
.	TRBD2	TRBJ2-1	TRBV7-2	CASSFSTSGNEQFF	TGTGCCAGCAGCTTCTCGACTAGCGGAAATGAGCAGTTCTTC
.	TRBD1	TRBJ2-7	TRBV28	CASSLVETGDEQYF	TGTGCCAGCAGTTTAGTGGAGACAGGGGACGAGCAGTACTTC
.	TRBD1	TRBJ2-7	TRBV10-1	CATDRGPTYEQYF	TGCGCCACCGACAGGGGCCCGACCTACGAGCAGTACTTC
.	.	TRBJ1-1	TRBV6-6	CASRGQGITEAFF	TGTGCCAGCAGAGGGCAGGGGATCACTGAAGCTTTCTTT
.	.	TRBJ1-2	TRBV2	CASSFRGSYGYTF	TGTGCCAGCAGTTTTAGGGGAAGCTATGGCTACACCTTC
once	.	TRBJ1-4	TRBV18	CASSPFDEGKLFF	TGTGCCAGCTCACCTTTCGATGAGGGGAAACTGTTTTTT
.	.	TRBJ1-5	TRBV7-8	CASSLARRGSESNQPQHF	TGTGCCAGCAGCTTAGCCCGGAGAGGGTCGGAAAGCAATCAGCCCCAGCATTTT
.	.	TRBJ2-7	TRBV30	CAWRGTYEQYF	TGTGCCTGGCGGGGCACCTACGAGCAGTACTTC
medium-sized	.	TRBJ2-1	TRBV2	CASTRNNEQFF	TGTGCCAGCACCCGGAACAATGAGCAGTTCTTC
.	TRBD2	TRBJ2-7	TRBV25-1	CASSSGGYEQYF	TGTGCCAGCAGTAGCGGGGGGTACGAGCAGTACTTC
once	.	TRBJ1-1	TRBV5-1	CASSFVGADTEAFF	TGCGCCAGCAGCTTTGTGGGGGCTGACACTGAAGCTTTCTTT
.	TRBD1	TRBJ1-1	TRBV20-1	CSALEDREAFF	TGCAGTGCTCTCGAGGACAGGGAAGCTTTCTTT
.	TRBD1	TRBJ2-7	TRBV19	CASSKQWTGGFYEQYF	TGTGCCAGTAGTAAGCAATGGACAGGGGGCTTCTACGAGCAGTACTTC
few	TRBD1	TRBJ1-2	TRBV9	CASSVGTGGTNYGYTF	TGTGCCAGCAGCGTAGGGACAGGGGGAACTAACTATGGCTACACCTTC
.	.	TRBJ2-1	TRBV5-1	CASSLDGVGGLNEQFF	TGCGCCAGCAGCTTGGACGGGGTAGGGGGTTTGAATGAGCAGTTCTTC
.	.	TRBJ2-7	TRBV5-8	CASSSSSYEQYF	TGTGCCAGCAGCTCCTCCTCCTACGAGCAGTACTTC
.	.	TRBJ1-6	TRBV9	CASSVGTSNSPLHF	TGTGCCAGCAGCGTAGGAACGAGTAATTCACCCCTCCACTTT
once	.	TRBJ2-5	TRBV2	CASSGRVTQYF	TGTGCCAGCAGCGGACGGGTGACCCAGTACTTC
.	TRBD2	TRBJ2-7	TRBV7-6	CASSLGFPSGRGYEQYF	TGTGCCAGCAGCTTAGGATTCCCTAGCGGGAGGGGGTACGAGCAGTACTTC
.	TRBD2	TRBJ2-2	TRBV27	CASSFHSGRGSGELFF	TGTGCCAGCAGTTTCCACAGCGGGAGAGGTAGCGGGGAGCTGTTTTTT
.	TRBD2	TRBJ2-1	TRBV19	CASNMGSGGNYNEQFF	TGTGCCAGTAACATGGGGAGCGGGGGGAACTACAATGAGCAGTTCTTC
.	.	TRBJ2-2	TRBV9	CASSTPSAGELFF	TGTGCCAGCAGCACTCCTAGTGCCGGGGAGCTGTTTTTT
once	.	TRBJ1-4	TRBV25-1	CASSDARQVDEKLFF	TGTGCCAGCAGTGACGCTAGGCAGGTGGATGAAAAACTGTTTTTT
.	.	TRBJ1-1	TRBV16	CASRNKGMNTEAFF	TGTGCCAGCCGCAACAAGGGGATGAACACTGAAGCTTTCTTT
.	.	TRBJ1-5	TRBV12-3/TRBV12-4	CASSFSNQPQHF	TGTGCCAGCAGTTTTAGCAATCAGCCCCAGCATTTT
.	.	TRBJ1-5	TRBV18	CASSRDSNQPQHF	TGTGCCAGCTCACGGGACAGCAATCAGCCCCAGCATTTT
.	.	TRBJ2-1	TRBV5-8	CASSLGLETSHYNEQFF	TGTGCCAGCAGCTTGGGATTAGAGACTTCCCACTACAATGAGCAGTTCTTC
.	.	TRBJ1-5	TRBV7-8	CASSLGGEGQPQHF	TGTGCCAGCAGCTTAGGTGGGGAGGGGCAGCCCCAGCATTTT
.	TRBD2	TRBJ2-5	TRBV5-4	CASSPTSGMETQYF	TGTGCCAGCAGTCCAACTAGCGGGATGGAGACCCAGTACTTC
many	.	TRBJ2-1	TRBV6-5	CASRPDGYPFNEQFF	TGTGCCAGCAGACCAGACGGGTATCCATTCAATGAGCAGTTCTTC